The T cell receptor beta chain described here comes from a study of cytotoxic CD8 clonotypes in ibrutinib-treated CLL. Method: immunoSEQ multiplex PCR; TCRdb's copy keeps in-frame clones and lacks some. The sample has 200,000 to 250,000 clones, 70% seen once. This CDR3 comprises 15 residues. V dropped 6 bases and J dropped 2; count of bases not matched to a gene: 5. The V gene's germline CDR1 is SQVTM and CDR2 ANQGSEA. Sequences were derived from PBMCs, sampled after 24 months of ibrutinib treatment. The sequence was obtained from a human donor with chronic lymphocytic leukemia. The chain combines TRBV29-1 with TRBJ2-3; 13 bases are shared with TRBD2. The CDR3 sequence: CSVSGLAGPTDTQYF. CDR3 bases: TGCAGCGTGTCGGGACTAGCGGGACCCACAGATACGCAGTATTTT.